Included here is one TCR beta chain sequence, with context. It has no known antigen specificity. No base qualities exist here, and no much larger clone lies one base off it. Sequences SGHRS (CDR1) and YFSETQ (CDR2) are obtained from the germline V gene. The V and J ends are trimmed by 7 bases and 3 bases, leaving 13 bases between them. There are 14 amino acids in the CDR3, from cysteine to phenylalanine inclusive. Only the CDR3 DNA is retained, 42 bases long and in frame from the first base. Synthetic TCR analog templates were spiked into each PCR so that absolute template abundance could be estimated from read counts. The immunoSEQ assay used bias-controlled V and J gene primers to amplify TCRbeta CDR3 regions from genomic DNA. Sequencing of rearranged TCRbeta segments was performed at approximately 20X coverage. As for the original processing: Sequencing errors were corrected by clustering and CDR3s were annotated against IMGT to assign V, D and J genes. Out-of-frame and stop-codon sequences were excluded, and only productive TCRbeta rearrangements were used in downstream analyses. Clonality was computed as one minus Shannon entropy normalized by the log of the number of unique productive sequences. Fisher's exact test with Benjamini-Hochberg correction, using a cutoff of adjusted p below 0.01, was how clones that differed between time points or between blood and tumor were identified. TCRdb took this table from immuneACCESS and kept in-frame rearrangements with V and J called. Such tables lack part of the clones; where checked against another copy, unresolved V genes explain under half of the gap, and the rest is unexplained. The V and J calls and clone size were taken over from that table, and D and trimming were inferred from the DNA. The sample contains 40,000 or so clones, 82% of them found a single time. About 12% of the sample goes to the ten largest clones.

The sample is drawn from a study of PD-L1 blockade in urothelial cancer (dated by TCRdb to between 2016 and 2019). Study-level background: Every patient began therapy in 2014 and was given atezolizumab 1,200 mg intravenously every 3 weeks. About 90% of the 29 patients were males with bladder-origin urothelial cancer, and about 65% of the 29 reported a prior smoking history. Patients had an ECOG performance status of 0 or 1 and had received between 0 and 3 prior chemotherapy regimens. Blood samples were analyzed at two time points: 3 weeks after treatment start (second dose) and 6 weeks after treatment start. Blood samples gave a median of around 140,000 T cells and 77,000 or so unique TCRs, with a median clonality of around 0.08. Somatic, immune and clinical correlates of response to PD-L1 blockade with atezolizumab in urothelial cancer were the focus of an exploratory multi-omic analysis. Pretreatment tumor samples and matched peripheral blood, collected serially before and after atezolizumab treatment, underwent TCR sequencing. Progression-free survival longer than 6 months counted as durable clinical benefit, and TCR features were additionally tested against both progression-free and overall survival. In the same patients, whole exome sequencing and RNA sequencing of pretreatment tumors were performed in addition to TCR sequencing. Nine patients reached durable clinical benefit, while some 19 patients did not. Pretreatment blood TCR-seq was available for about 27 patients, at least one posttreatment blood collection was obtained for around 25 patients, and tumor TCR-seq was available for around 25 patients.

Points the paper makes about the study in general: Small sample size (n ≈ 30) and many exploratory analyses mean the results are intended to be hypothesis-generating. A pretreatment peripheral blood TCR clonality below the median was linked to improved progression-free and overall survival. Among patients with durable benefit, tumor-associated TCR clones showed greater expansion in peripheral blood 3 weeks after treatment started (n of about 21, p = 0.022).

The time point label, as the study defines it: peripheral blood 6 weeks after treatment start. The cohort comprised 29 patients with locally advanced or metastatic urothelial carcinoma treated at Memorial Sloan Kettering on a trial protocol. Peripheral blood mononuclear cells were collected pretreatment and during treatment, at between 1 and 8 total time points per patient. The Qiagen DNeasy Blood extraction kit was used to purify genomic DNA from total PBMCs and tumor samples. PBMCs were collected pretreatment and during treatment, and were isolated and stored as previously described. The chain employs TRBV5-1 and TRBJ1-4, and TRBD1 may be the D gene, going by 6 matching bases. The receptor comes from a man in his fifties or sixties with urothelial cancer. This material consisted of PBMCs, taken around atezolizumab (anti-PD-L1) treatment. The CDR3 protein sequence reads: CASGKGGSNEKLFF. The nucleotide sequence is TGCGCCAGCGGAAAGGGGGGGTCTAATGAAAAACTGTTTTTT.